One and the same sample provided the 18 T cell receptor beta chains below, sequenced in a study of blood T cell repertoires in COVID-19. Sequencing was performed with immunoSEQ multiplex PCR; in TCRdb, only in-frame clones are kept and a portion is missing. The table records 250,000 to 300,000 clones, around nine tenths of them present only once. Sequencing was done on a sample of PBMCs or T cells enriched from blood (not recorded which). These receptors came from a woman aged 60 to 75 who had recovered from COVID-19.

Only one count was recorded for this clone. This rearrangement joins TRBV10-3 to TRBJ2-1, with TRBD1 identical over 9 bases. CDR1 is ENHRY and CDR2 is SYGVKD in the germline V gene. V lost 2 bases, J lost 7 bases, and 6 bases stayed unmatched. The CDR3 runs 15 residues. CDR3 coding DNA: TGTGCCATCAGTGAGGCCGGGACAGGGCCTAATGAGCAGTTCTTC. Encoded protein: CAISEAGTGPNEQFF.

The chain employs TRBV3-1 (or the pseudogene TRBV3-2) and TRBJ1-6; TRBD1 matches at 7 bases. The CDR3 spans 15 residues. V lost 1 base to trimming and J lost 10 bases; unmatched junction nucleotides: 7. Germline V lookup: CDR1 LGHDT, CDR2 YNNKEL (reference sequence). This chain's CDR3 is CASSQAQGIGSPLHF. The CDR3 nucleotides read TGTGCCAGCAGCCAAGCACAGGGGATTGGGTCACCCCTCCACTTT.

As concerns this clone: The junction departs from the called germline gene at one end, perhaps through a read error. The rearrangement uses TRBV28 and TRBJ1-4, with TRBD1 matching 7 bases. This CDR3 region has 12 residues. Germline V gene lookup returns CDR1 MDHEN and CDR2 SYDVKM. The DNA for the CDR3 is TGTGCCAGCAGCGGATTCGACAGGGACCACACATTT. Translating gives CASSGFDRDHTF.

Turning to this clone: The junction shows a germline mismatch at one end, possibly a read error. J is TRBJ2-1 and V is TRBV5-6; no definite D call. The germline gives CDR1 SGHDT, CDR2 YYEEEE. This CDR3 contains 11 residues. The chain's CDR3 is CASSTYNEQFF. The CDR3 DNA reads TGTGCCAGCAGCACCTATAATGAGCAGTTCTTC.

V is TRBV6-5 and J is TRBJ2-7; D ambiguous. V dropped 4 bases and J dropped 8 bases, with 12 bases sitting between them. This CDR3 contains 12 residues. The V gene's germline CDR1 is MNHEY and CDR2 SVGAGI. The CDR3 sequence: CASSSPAGQQYF. CDR3 DNA: TGTGCCAGCAGTTCCCCCGCAGGCCAGCAGTACTTC.

This rearrangement joins TRBV25-1 to TRBJ1-6; 7 bases match TRBD1. The length of the CDR3 is 13 residues. Germline CDR1 reads MGHDK; CDR2 reads SYGVNS. V lost 6 bases to trimming and J lost 6 bases; unmatched junction nucleotides: 2. DNA for the CDR3: TGTGCCAGCAGACAGGGGATTAATTCACCCCTCCACTTT. It translates to CASRQGINSPLHF.

The CDR3 loop is CASSYPSTGGAGANVLTF. In nucleotides, the CDR3 is TGTGCCAGCAGCTACCCCTCTACAGGGGGCGCTGGGGCCAACGTCCTGACTTTC. The chain has TRBV28 and TRBJ2-6; 9 positions agree with TRBD1. The CDR3 is 18 residues long. V lost 6 bases, J lost 2 bases, and 11 bases stayed unmatched. The germline CDR1 and CDR2 sequences are MDHEN and SYDVKM.

V and J are TRBV9 and TRBJ1-2; 8 bases line up with TRBD1. The ends lost 1 base at V and 4 bases at J; junction bases unmatched: 6. Germline CDR1 and CDR2: SGDLS and YYNGEE. The length of the CDR3 is 15 residues. Here the CDR3 reads CASSVTDRDLYGYTF. In nucleotides, the CDR3 is TGTGCCAGCAGCGTAACGGACAGGGACCTCTATGGCTACACCTTC.

DNA for the CDR3: TGTGCCAGCAGGAGCACCGGGCTAGCTTACGAGCAGTACTTC. Residues: CASRSTGLAYEQYF. The chain is built from TRBV7-9 and TRBJ2-7; D is perhaps TRBD2 (5 bases). Germline V CDR1 and CDR2: SEHNR, FQNEAQ (reference sequence). CDR3 length equals 14 residues. Trimming stripped 6 bases from V and 4 bases from J, with 16 bases between.

The genes are TRBV18 and TRBJ2-1; TRBD2 agrees at 8 bases. This CDR3 comprises 15 residues. Germline lookup yields CDR1 KGHSH and CDR2 LQKENI. The V segment lost 0 bases and the J segment 5 bases; nucleotides outside the gene matches: 3. The CDR3 spells CASSPPSGTHNEQFF. CDR3 in DNA: TGTGCCAGCTCACCACCTAGCGGGACCCACAATGAGCAGTTCTTC.

This sequence joins TRBV10-3 and TRBJ2-3, with 9 nucleotides matching TRBD1. This CDR3 has 16 amino acids. Germline V gene sequence: CDR1 ENHRY, CDR2 SYGVKD. V trimming: 5 bases; J trimming: 0 bases; junction bases outside the gene matches: 6. CDR3 protein: CAISIRDRASTDTQYF. CDR3 in DNA: TGTGCCATCAGTATTCGGGACAGGGCGAGCACAGATACGCAGTATTTT.

The gene calls are TRBV5-6 and TRBJ2-5, with a tentative D call TRBD1 (6 bases). The CDR3 spans 13 residues. Between the trimmed V and J ends, which lost 7 bases and 5 bases, there was a span of 15 bases. CDR1 and CDR2 (germline): SGHDT, YYEEEE. Written as DNA, the CDR3 is TGTGCCAGCGGACGCGACCAGGGGGAGACCCAGTACTTC. This gives the protein CASGRDQGETQYF.

The chain carries TRBV7-9 and TRBJ1-3; 7 positions match TRBD1. V lost 4 bases to trimming and J lost 2 bases; unmatched junction nucleotides: 5. CDR3 size: 15 residues. Germline V gene sequence: CDR1 SEHNR, CDR2 FQNEAQ (reference sequence). The CDR3 DNA reads as TGTGCCAGCAGCTCCCCGGGACAGACTGGAAACACCATATATTTT. It yields the protein CASSSPGQTGNTIYF.

This rearrangement joins TRBV10-3 to TRBJ2-5; D gene ambiguous. With 3 bases removed from V and 5 bases from J, the gap between germline ends came to 4 bases. Germline V gene data show CDR1 as ENHRY and CDR2 as SYGVKD. The CDR3 has 11 amino acids. The CDR3 loop reads CAISDEETQYF. The CDR3 DNA sequence: TGTGCCATCAGTGACGAGGAGACCCAGTACTTC.

This clone showed up just once. The gene calls are TRBV5-1 and TRBJ1-4, with 7 bases fitting TRBD1. The CDR3 covers 15 residues. The junction had 12 bases not matched to a gene; V was cut back by 5 bases and J by 8 bases. Germline V gene data show CDR1 as SGHRS and CDR2 as YFSETQ. In DNA, the CDR3 is TGCGCCAGCAGTTCTGCCGGGACAGTCGAGGAAAAACTGTTTTTT. Protein sequence: CASSSAGTVEEKLFF.

V and J are TRBV18 and TRBJ1-1; 7 bases line up with TRBD1. V shed 0 bases and J 4 bases; nucleotides not matched to a gene: 5. This CDR3 comprises 15 residues. Germline CDR1 and CDR2: KGHSH and LQKENI. The CDR3 protein is CASSPPDYRGTEAFF. CDR3 nucleotides: TGTGCCAGCTCACCACCGGATTACAGGGGCACTGAAGCTTTCTTT. Looking up the rest from reference TRBV18 and TRBJ1-1 gives the full variable domain: NAGVMQNPRHLVRRRGQEARLRCSPMKGHSHVYWYRQLPEEGLKFMVYLQKENIIDESGMPKERFSAEFPKEGPSILRIQQVVRGDSAAYFCASSPPDYRGTEAFFGQGTRLTVV.

This clone appeared a single time. The genes are TRBV4-1 and TRBJ1-5; TRBD1 is a possible D gene (5 bases). Germline V gene sequence: CDR1 MGHRA, CDR2 YSYEKL. This CDR3 is 14 amino acids long. V was cut by 1 base and J by 3 bases, with 7 bases left in between. The CDR3 coding sequence is TGCGCCAGCAGCCAAGCAGGGATCAATCAGCCCCAGCATTTT. It is translated as CASSQAGINQPQHF.

The chain has TRBV28 and TRBJ1-1, with a weak D call TRBD1 (6 bases). The CDR3 covers 15 residues. The V gene's germline CDR1 is MDHEN and CDR2 SYDVKM. V was clipped by 3 bases and J by 9 bases, with 20 bases between them. The CDR3 coding sequence is TGTGCCAGCAGTTTGAGTGCCAGGGGTAATCTCCAAGCTTTCTTT. Its protein product is CASSLSARGNLQAFF.